The rows below give T cell receptor beta chains drawn from one sample of a study of vaccination and CD4 T cells after COVID-19. The antigens for these receptors are not known. TCRdb redid the calling of the PCR reads with MiXCR, one entry per CDR3 protein. Among over 10,000 distinct CDR3 sequences listed, around three fifths were seen once. Sequenced sample: CD4+ T cells from blood, cultured in vitro. Source of these receptors: a human donor who had recovered from COVID-19. Each CDR3 is given with its conserved first and last residue. A D gene is named only where the DNA matches it firmly. Clone size, where shown, is once, few, many, or a class for clones that have expanded.

TRBV6-1	medium-sized	TRBD1	TRBJ1-5	TGTGCCAGCAGTGACCATGTCGGACAGGGTGTCCAGCCCCAGCATTTT	CASSDHVGQGVQPQHF
TRBV6-1	few	.	TRBJ2-3	TGTGCCAGCAGTGAAGCGCTAGAAATAGATACGCAGTATTTT	CASSEALEIDTQYF
TRBV18	.	.	TRBJ2-7	TGTGCCAGCTTACCCCCGTCAGCTCGCGAGCAGTACTTC	CASLPPSAREQYF
TRBV4-2	few	.	TRBJ2-2	TGTGCCAGCAGCCAAGTTCAGACCGCTAATACGAACACCGGGGAGCTGTTTTTT	CASSQVQTANTNTGELFF
TRBV7-3	few	TRBD2	TRBJ2-7	TGTGCCAGCAGCTTACTCCCCCCGGGGGGAGGCTCCTACGAGCAGTACTTC	CASSLLPPGGGSYEQYF
TRBV7-9	.	TRBD1	TRBJ2-6	TGTGCCAGCAGCTTAACAGGGGGCTCTGGGGCCAACGTCCTGACTTTC	CASSLTGGSGANVLTF
TRBV20-1	few	.	TRBJ2-3	TGCAGTGCGCTTTTGAGGTGGCTCGCTGCAGATACGCAGTATTTT	CSALLRWLAADTQYF
TRBV2	once	.	TRBJ2-4	TGTGCCAGCAGTGAAAGGGCCCGCGACATTCAGTACTTC	CASSERARDIQYF
TRBV27	.	.	TRBJ2-1	TGTGCCAGCAGTACCCTCCAGGGGAGAGACAATGAGCAGTTCTTC	CASSTLQGRDNEQFF
TRBV5-1	.	.	TRBJ2-2	TGCGCCAGCAGCCCCTTTCCCGGGGAGCTGTTTTTT	CASSPFPGELFF
TRBV7-2	few	.	TRBJ2-1	TGTGCCAGCGACTCAGTGGGATCCTACAATGAGCAGTTCTTC	CASDSVGSYNEQFF
TRBV6-1	.	TRBD2	TRBJ2-1	TGTGCCAGCAGGGGACTAGCGGGAACAACGGAGCAGTTCTTC	CASRGLAGTTEQFF
TRBV20-1	.	.	TRBJ2-3	TGCAGTGCTAGCGTGGGGCCCGGAAGCGGCACAGATACGCAGTATTTT	CSASVGPGSGTDTQYF
TRBV12-3/TRBV12-4	.	TRBD2	TRBJ2-5	TGTGCCAGCAGTTTTAGTATAGCGGGAGAGACCCAGTACTTC	CASSFSIAGETQYF
TRBV28	.	TRBD1	TRBJ2-2	TGTGCCAGCAGGCTCCCGGGACAGGGTAACACCGGGGAGCTGTTTTTT	CASRLPGQGNTGELFF
TRBV28	.	TRBD2	TRBJ2-1	TGTGCCAGCAGTGCCACTAGCGGGAGGGCCTTTTGGTACAATGAGCAGTTCTTC	CASSATSGRAFWYNEQFF
TRBV7-9	.	TRBD2	TRBJ2-1	TGTGCCAGCAGCCCGTCCGGACTAGCGGGTACCAATGAGCAGTTCTTC	CASSPSGLAGTNEQFF
TRBV20-1	few	.	TRBJ2-7	TGCAGTGCTGTTAGATCCTACGAGCAGTACTTC	CSAVRSYEQYF
TRBV20-1	few	TRBD2	TRBJ2-3	TGCAGTGCAAGGGAGGGTCGCACAGATACGCAGTATTTT	CSAREGRTDTQYF
TRBV20-1	few	TRBD2	TRBJ2-3	TGCAGTGTTCTAGCGGGACAAGGCACAGATACGCAGTATTTT	CSVLAGQGTDTQYF
TRBV10-2	.	TRBD2	TRBJ2-3	TGCGCCAGCGGCCCGACGGGAGGGAGAGATACGCAGTATTTT	CASGPTGGRDTQYF
TRBV20-1	few	TRBD1	TRBJ1-1	TGCAGTGCTAGTAATCCTACAGGGGGCGATACTGAAGCTTTCTTT	CSASNPTGGDTEAFF
TRBV10-1	few	TRBD2	TRBJ2-3	TGCGCCAGCAGTGAAGTAGCGGGGCATACGCAGTATTTT	CASSEVAGHTQYF
TRBV20-1	.	TRBD1	TRBJ1-1	TGCAGTGCTCCTAAAATCGACAGGGCTGGGACTGAAGCTTTCTTT	CSAPKIDRAGTEAFF
TRBV20-1	.	.	TRBJ2-1	TGCAGTGCTGCGATGGTGGGGGAGTACAATGAGCAGTTCTTC	CSAAMVGEYNEQFF
TRBV2	.	TRBD1	TRBJ1-5	TGTGCCAGTACAGGGGAGAAGGATCAGCCCCAGCATTTT	CASTGEKDQPQHF
TRBV27	.	TRBD1	TRBJ2-2	TGTGCCAGCAGTTTATGGACAGGGTCGGGCGGGGAGCTGTTTTTT	CASSLWTGSGGELFF
TRBV6-1	.	TRBD2	TRBJ2-1	TGTGCCAGCAGTGATGGAGTAGCGGGATTAAATGAGCAGTTCTTC	CASSDGVAGLNEQFF
TRBV6-1	once	.	TRBJ1-1	TGTGCCAGCAGTACGGAACCAGGGTGGGGCACTGAAGCTTTCTTT	CASSTEPGWGTEAFF
TRBV19	.	TRBD1	TRBJ2-7	TGTGCCAGTGGGACAGGGAGCGAGCAGTACTTC	CASGTGSEQYF
TRBV20-1	.	TRBD2	TRBJ2-5	TGCAGTGCTAGAGATCCTAGCGGGAGGGTGGAGACCCAGTACTTC	CSARDPSGRVETQYF
TRBV6-1	few	TRBD1	TRBJ1-5	TGTGCCAGCAGTACCGACAGGGTCAATCAGCCCCAGCATTTT	CASSTDRVNQPQHF
TRBV24-1	.	TRBD2	TRBJ2-3	TGTGCCACCAGTGGGGGACGACTAGCGGTAGATACGCAGTATTTT	CATSGGRLAVDTQYF
TRBV6-2/TRBV6-3	.	TRBD1	TRBJ2-4	TGTGCCAGCAGTCACCTCAGGGACAGCCTAAGGGGTAACATTCAGTACTTC	CASSHLRDSLRGNIQYF
TRBV4-1	.	.	TRBJ2-5	TGCGCCAGCAGCCAAGCTTTCCTAGCTCAAGAGACCCAGTACTTC	CASSQAFLAQETQYF
TRBV5-4	.	TRBD2	TRBJ2-7	TGTGCCAGCAGCCATAGAAGCGGGGGGAGCTCCTACGAGCAGTACTTC	CASSHRSGGSSYEQYF
TRBV6-1	.	.	TRBJ2-7	TGTGCCAGCAGTGGATGGAGTTTGGGGGGCGAGCAGTACTTC	CASSGWSLGGEQYF
TRBV24-1	.	.	TRBJ2-1	TGTGCCACCAGTGACCCGAGAGGGGGAAGCGGTGAGCAGTTCTTC	CATSDPRGGSGEQFF